In this sample, the clone carrying this TCR beta chain turned up once. Its antigen remains unidentified. The data originate from a study of cytomegalovirus exposure and HLA in healthy donors. Study conclusions and caveats: Many donors carried some public TCRs, although rarity characterized most TCR sequences. Altogether, 170 or so TCR beta chains were recorded as cytomegalovirus-associated.

The CDR3 covers 15 residues. Germline V gene lookup returns CDR1 ENHRY and CDR2 SYGVKD. The V end was cut by 3 bases, the J end by 3 bases, with 14 bases between. The method was immunoSEQ multiplex PCR; TCRdb's version includes in-frame clones alone and lacks a portion of them. The profile shows 120,000 or so clones, 70% to 90% of them singletons. This receptor was taken from a man aged 18-30 years in good health and CMV-seronegative. V and J are TRBV10-3 and TRBJ1-1; D unresolved. Specimen: PBMCs. The CDR3 sequence: CAISELSSADTEAFF. In nucleotides, the CDR3 is TGTGCCATCAGTGAATTGAGCTCCGCGGACACTGAAGCTTTCTTT.